The 20 T cell receptor beta chains listed next were all sequenced from one sample in a study of cytomegalovirus exposure and HLA in healthy donors. It was with 60 Vbeta and 13 Jbeta primers that the PCR ran. Repertoires were generated with immunoSEQ multiplex PCR, while TCRdb's copy carries only in-frame clones and drops some. The data contain over 150,000 clones, about 76% of them singletons. The sequenced material came from PBMCs. The source of these receptors is a male donor in good health and CMV-seropositive.

The chain is built from TRBV6-1 and TRBJ1-3, with D possibly being TRBD1 (6 bases). This CDR3 spans 14 amino acids. V dropped 6 bases and J dropped 4 bases, with 13 bases sitting between them. Germline assignment: CDR1 MNHNS and CDR2 SASEGT. Here the CDR3 DNA reads TGTGCCAGCAGGTACAGGGAAGGAGGAAACACCATATATTTT. Its protein product is CASRYREGGNTIYF.

The V gene is TRBV1, the J gene TRBJ2-5; no DNA check was done on the table's D call, TRBD2. TRBV1 is classified as a pseudogene. This CDR3 comprises 14 residues. The CDR3 DNA follows: TGCACCAGCGGCTCTAGCGTACTACAAGAGACCCAGTACTTC. It encodes CTSGSSVLQETQYF.

This clone has only a few counts. CDR3 residues: CASSRTGAGEQFF. CDR3 bases: TGTGCCAGCAGCCGGACAGGGGCCGGCGAGCAGTTCTTC. This rearrangement joins TRBV11-3 to TRBJ2-1; 9 positions match TRBD1. Looked up from germline, CDR1 is SGHNT and CDR2 is YENEEA. V lost 5 bases to trimming and J lost 10 bases; unmatched junction nucleotides: 6. The CDR3 runs 13 residues.

The gene calls are TRBV10-1 and TRBJ2-1, with D unresolved. V lost 2 bases to trimming and J lost 6 bases, with 11 bases between them. Germline CDR1 reads WNHNN; CDR2 reads SYGVQD (reference sequence). The CDR3 spans 14 residues. CDR3 sequence (DNA): TGCGCCAGCAGTGAGGACTCCCCATCCAATGAGCAGTTCTTC. Protein sequence: CASSEDSPSNEQFF.

The chain recombines TRBV6-6 with TRBJ2-2; TRBD2 aligns across 13 bases. Germline V lookup: CDR1 MNHNY, CDR2 SVGAGI (reference sequence). V shed 6 bases, J shed 4 bases, and the junction held 5 bases outside the gene matches. CDR3 size: 16 residues. For the CDR3, the DNA is TGTGCCAGCAGCCCACTAGCGGGGGGGGTCACCGGGGAGCTGTTTTTT. Amino acids: CASSPLAGGVTGELFF.

The chain has TRBV13 and TRBJ1-3; D not certain. Trimming removed 3 bases at V and 0 bases at J, with 12 bases between. The CDR3 is 16 residues long. CDR1 is PRHDT and CDR2 is FYEKMQ in the germline V gene (reference sequence). CDR3 in amino acids: CASSFSDGSSGNTIYF. CDR3 sequence (DNA): TGTGCCAGCAGCTTTTCCGACGGGAGCTCTGGAAACACCATATATTTT.

This chain uses TRBV27 with TRBJ1-2, with D unresolved. CDR1 and CDR2 from the germline V gene are MNHEY and SMNVEV (reference sequence). V was trimmed by 3 bases and J by 8 bases, leaving 16 bases between them. The CDR3 covers 14 residues. DNA of the CDR3: TGTGCCAGCAGTTTCTCGTGGGCTTCTGAAGGCTACACCTTC. Protein product: CASSFSWASEGYTF.

The CDR3 DNA is TGTGCCAGCAGCCCCGTAGCGGGGACCACCTACAATGAGCAGTTCTTC. Translated, it gives CASSPVAGTTYNEQFF. The chain is built from TRBV13 and TRBJ2-1; 8 nucleotides align to TRBD2. The germline V gene has CDR1 PRHDT and CDR2 FYEKMQ (reference sequence). This CDR3 comprises 16 residues. Trimming took 5 bases from V and 2 from J; bases not matched to a gene: 8.

This chain uses TRBV30 with TRBJ1-3; maybe TRBD1 (6 bases). This CDR3 is built from 17 residues. The V gene's germline CDR1 is GTSNPN and CDR2 SVGIG (reference sequence). Trimming shortened V by 3 bases and J by 4 bases, and 22 bases separated the two germline ends. The CDR3 region is CAWSGGQTYRSGNTIYF. The CDR3 DNA is TGTGCCTGGAGCGGGGGGCAGACCTATCGTTCAGGAAACACCATATATTTT.

The J gene is TRBJ1-5, the V gene TRBV4-3; 11 bases are shared with TRBD1. CDR1 LGHNA and CDR2 YSLEER come from the germline V gene. CDR3 length: 15 amino acids. V trimming: 1 base; J trimming: 7 bases; junction bases outside the gene matches: 3. CDR3 region: CASSQGDRGLQPQHF. The CDR3 DNA follows: TGCGCCAGCAGCCAAGGGGACAGGGGGTTGCAGCCCCAGCATTTT.

This clone was seen more than once but under ten times. This chain links TRBV6-4 with TRBJ2-1; 15 bases fit TRBD2. The CDR3 sequence is 16 residues long. Germline-derived CDR1 and CDR2 are MRHNA and SNTAGT. V was clipped by 4 bases and J by 9 bases; unmatched bases: 7. The CDR3 coding sequence is TGTGCCAGCAGTGGCGCGCCGGGACTAGCGGGGGGTGAGCAGTTCTTC. It encodes CASSGAPGLAGGEQFF.

A few counts support this clone. V is TRBV6-1 and J is TRBJ2-7; D gene unclear. Trimming shortened V by 6 bases and J by 2 bases, and 5 bases separated the two germline ends. Germline CDR1 MNHNS, CDR2 SASEGT. This CDR3 contains 11 residues. The CDR3 here is CASRAPYEQYF. In DNA form, the CDR3 reads TGTGCCAGCAGGGCTCCCTACGAGCAGTACTTC.

The chain joins TRBV19 to TRBJ2-1; 8 nucleotides agree with TRBD2. V lost 6 bases to trimming and J lost 7 bases; unmatched junction nucleotides: 8. The CDR3 loop spans 14 amino acids. Germline V gives CDR1 LNHDA, CDR2 SQIVND (reference sequence). CDR3: CASSDAGGGNEQFF. As DNA, the CDR3 is TGTGCCAGTAGCGACGCGGGGGGCGGGAATGAGCAGTTCTTC.

The J gene is TRBJ2-7, the V gene TRBV7-2; TRBD1 is a possible D gene (5 bases). This CDR3 contains 16 residues. CDR1 and CDR2 from the germline V gene are SGHTA and FQGNSA. V shed 1 base and J shed 7 bases, with 20 bases lying between them. The CDR3 reads CASSLGGQLGLREQYF. CDR3 nucleotides: TGTGCCAGCAGCTTAGGGGGCCAGCTGGGGCTACGGGAGCAGTACTTC.

This sequence joins TRBV10-2 and TRBJ2-7, with D possibly being TRBD1 (5 bases). With 1 base removed from V and 9 bases from J, the gap between germline ends came to 19 bases. The CDR3 runs to 15 residues. Per the germline V gene, CDR1 is WSHSY and CDR2 is SAAADI. CDR3: CASSEYPKTESGQYF. The CDR3 nucleotides read TGCGCCAGCAGTGAGTATCCGAAGACAGAATCTGGGCAGTACTTC.

CDR3 residues: CASSFWSSPLHF. CDR3 DNA sequence: TGTGCCAGCAGCTTTTGGAGTTCACCCCTCCACTTT. The chain couples TRBV11-2 to TRBJ1-6; no definite D call. Per germline, CDR1 SGHAT and CDR2 FQNNGV. V gave up 3 bases and J gave up 9 bases, with 6 bases separating them. The CDR3 extends over 12 amino acids.

This clone was seen more than once but under ten times. The V gene is TRBV5-1, the J gene TRBJ2-1; 9 positions match TRBD1. The CDR3 extends over 15 amino acids. The junction had 7 bases not matched to a gene; V was cut back by 0 bases and J by 9 bases. Germline CDR1 is SGHRS and CDR2 is YFSETQ. The CDR3 region has the DNA TGCGCCAGCAGCTTGGCAGGACAGGGGTTAGGTGAGCAGTTCTTC. This translates into CASSLAGQGLGEQFF.

This clone has just one count. CDR3 coding DNA: TGTGCCAGCAGAAGGGGTTACACCGGGGAGCTGTTTTTT. As protein: CASRRGYTGELFF. The V gene is TRBV6-5, the J gene TRBJ2-2, with a possible D match to TRBD1 (5 bases). Trimming took off 6 bases at V and 3 bases at J, with 8 bases between the two ends. Looked up from germline, CDR1 is MNHEY and CDR2 is SVGAGI. The CDR3 length is 13 residues.

J is TRBJ2-7 and V is TRBV10-3; 7 bases are a match to TRBD2. Germline V CDR1 and CDR2: ENHRY, SYGVKD. J gave up 4 bases and V 3 bases, and 6 bases lay outside the gene matches. The CDR3 loop spans 14 amino acids. The CDR3 DNA reads as TGTGCCATCAGTGACTACCTCGGGGGGTACGAGCAGTACTTC. Protein: CAISDYLGGYEQYF.

The CDR3: CASSFDRERGDQPQHF. CDR3 DNA: TGCGCCAGCAGCTTCGACAGGGAGAGAGGCGATCAGCCCCAGCATTTT. The J gene is TRBJ1-5, the V gene TRBV5-1, with TRBD1 matching 7 bases. The CDR3 loop spans 16 amino acids. The V gene's germline CDR1 is SGHRS and CDR2 YFSETQ. V was pared by 2 bases and J by 5 bases, with 10 bases of the junction left unmatched.